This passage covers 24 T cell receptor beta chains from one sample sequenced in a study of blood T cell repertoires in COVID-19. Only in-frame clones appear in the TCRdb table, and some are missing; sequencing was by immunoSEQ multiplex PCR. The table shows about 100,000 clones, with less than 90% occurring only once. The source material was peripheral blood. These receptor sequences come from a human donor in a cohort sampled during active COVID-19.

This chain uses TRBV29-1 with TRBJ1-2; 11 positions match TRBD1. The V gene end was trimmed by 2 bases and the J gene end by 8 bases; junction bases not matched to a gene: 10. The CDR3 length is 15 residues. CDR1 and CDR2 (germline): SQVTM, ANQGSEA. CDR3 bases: TGCAGCGTTGAAACCTCCGGGACAGGGGGGAGAGGCTACACCTTC. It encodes CSVETSGTGGRGYTF. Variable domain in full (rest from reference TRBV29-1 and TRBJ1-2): SAVISQKPSRDICQRGTSLTIQCQVDSQVTMMFWYRQQPGQSLTLIATANQGSEATYESGFVIDKFPISRPNLTFSTLTVSNMSPEDSSIYLCSVETSGTGGRGYTFGSGTRLTVV.

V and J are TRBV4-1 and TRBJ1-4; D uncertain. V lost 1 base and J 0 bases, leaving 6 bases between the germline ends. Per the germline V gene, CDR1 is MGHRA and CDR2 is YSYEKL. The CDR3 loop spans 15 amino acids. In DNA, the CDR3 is TGCGCCAGCAGCCAAGTAGATGCAACTAATGAAAAACTGTTTTTT. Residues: CASSQVDATNEKLFF.

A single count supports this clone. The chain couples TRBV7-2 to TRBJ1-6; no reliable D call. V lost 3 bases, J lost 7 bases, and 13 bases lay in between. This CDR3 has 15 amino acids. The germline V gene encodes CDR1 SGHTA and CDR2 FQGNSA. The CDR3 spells CASSFIVSGNSPLHF. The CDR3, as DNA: TGTGCCAGCAGCTTTATCGTCTCCGGGAATTCACCCCTCCACTTT.

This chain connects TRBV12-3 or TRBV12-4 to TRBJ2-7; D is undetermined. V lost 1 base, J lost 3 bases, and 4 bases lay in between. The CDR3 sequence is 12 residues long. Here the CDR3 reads CASSLVHYEQYF. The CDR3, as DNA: TGTGCCAGCAGTTTAGTCCACTACGAGCAGTACTTC.

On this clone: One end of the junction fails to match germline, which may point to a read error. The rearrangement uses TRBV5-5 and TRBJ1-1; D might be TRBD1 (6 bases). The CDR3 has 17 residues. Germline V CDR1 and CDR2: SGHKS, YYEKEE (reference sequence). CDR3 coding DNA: TGTACCAGCAGCATGATAACTACAGGGTGGGTGAACACTGAAGCTTTCTTT. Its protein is CTSSMITTGWVNTEAFF.

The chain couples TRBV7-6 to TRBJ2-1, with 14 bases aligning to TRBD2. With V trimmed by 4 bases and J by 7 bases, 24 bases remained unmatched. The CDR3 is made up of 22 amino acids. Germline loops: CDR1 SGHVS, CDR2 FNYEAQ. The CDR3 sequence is CASSYFPGLAGAGGEKRNEQFF. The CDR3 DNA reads TGTGCCAGCAGCTACTTCCCGGGACTAGCGGGGGCCGGGGGGGAAAAGCGGAATGAGCAGTTCTTC.

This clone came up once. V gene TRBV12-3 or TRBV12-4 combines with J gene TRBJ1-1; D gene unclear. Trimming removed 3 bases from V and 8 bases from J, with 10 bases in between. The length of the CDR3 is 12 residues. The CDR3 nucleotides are TGTGCCAGCAGTTTTGGTGCCGGGGAAGCTTTCTTT. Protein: CASSFGAGEAFF.

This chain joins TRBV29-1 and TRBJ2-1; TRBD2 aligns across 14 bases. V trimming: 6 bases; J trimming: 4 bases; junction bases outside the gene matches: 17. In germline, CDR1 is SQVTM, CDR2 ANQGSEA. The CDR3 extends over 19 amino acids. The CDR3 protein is CSVGRTSGRPAPPYNEQFF. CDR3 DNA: TGCAGCGTGGGACGGACTAGCGGGAGGCCCGCCCCACCTTACAATGAGCAGTTCTTC.

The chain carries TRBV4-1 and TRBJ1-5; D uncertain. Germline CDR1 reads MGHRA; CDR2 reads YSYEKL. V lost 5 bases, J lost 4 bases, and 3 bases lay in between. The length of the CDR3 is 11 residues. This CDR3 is CASSINQPQHF. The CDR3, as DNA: TGCGCCAGCAGCATAAATCAGCCCCAGCATTTT.

CDR3 coding DNA: TGTGCCAGCAGTTTAACAACTAGCGGGAGTCACGAGCAGTACTTC. The encoded protein is CASSLTTSGSHEQYF. The chain is built from TRBV27 and TRBJ2-7, with TRBD2 matching over 11 bases. The V gene's germline CDR1 is MNHEY and CDR2 SMNVEV (reference sequence). V gave up 2 bases and J gave up 5 bases; unmatched junction bases: 5. There are 15 residues in the CDR3.

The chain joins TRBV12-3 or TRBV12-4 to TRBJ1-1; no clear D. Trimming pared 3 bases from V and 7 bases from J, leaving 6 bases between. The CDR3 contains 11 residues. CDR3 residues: CASSLGVEAFF. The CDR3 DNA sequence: TGTGCCAGCAGTTTGGGAGTTGAAGCTTTCTTT.

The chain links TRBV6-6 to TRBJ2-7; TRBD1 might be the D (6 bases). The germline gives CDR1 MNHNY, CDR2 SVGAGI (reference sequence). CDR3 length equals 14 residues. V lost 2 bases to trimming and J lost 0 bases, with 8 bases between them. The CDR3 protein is CASSYDRNSYEQYF. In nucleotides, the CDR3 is TGTGCCAGCAGTTACGACAGGAACTCCTACGAGCAGTACTTC.

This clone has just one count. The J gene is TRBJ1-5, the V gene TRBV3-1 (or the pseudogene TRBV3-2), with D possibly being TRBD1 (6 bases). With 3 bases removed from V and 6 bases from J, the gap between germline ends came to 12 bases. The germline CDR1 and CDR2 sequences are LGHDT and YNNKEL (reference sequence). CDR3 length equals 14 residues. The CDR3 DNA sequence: TGTGCCAGCAGCCACAGCGAAGGGGGTCAGCCCCAGCATTTT. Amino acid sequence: CASSHSEGGQPQHF.

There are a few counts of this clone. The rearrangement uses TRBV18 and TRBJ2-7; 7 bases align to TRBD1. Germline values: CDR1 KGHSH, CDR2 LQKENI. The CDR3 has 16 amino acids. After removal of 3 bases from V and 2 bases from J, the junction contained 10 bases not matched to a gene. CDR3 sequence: CASSPFSGTATYEQYF. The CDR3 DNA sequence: TGTGCCAGCTCACCCTTCTCCGGGACAGCTACCTACGAGCAGTACTTC.

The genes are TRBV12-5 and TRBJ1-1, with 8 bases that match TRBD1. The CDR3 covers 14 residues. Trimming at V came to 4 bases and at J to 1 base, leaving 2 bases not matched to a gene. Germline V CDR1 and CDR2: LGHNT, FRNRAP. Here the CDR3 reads CASGSGTGNTEAFF. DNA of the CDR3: TGTGCTAGTGGTTCCGGGACAGGGAACACTGAAGCTTTCTTT.

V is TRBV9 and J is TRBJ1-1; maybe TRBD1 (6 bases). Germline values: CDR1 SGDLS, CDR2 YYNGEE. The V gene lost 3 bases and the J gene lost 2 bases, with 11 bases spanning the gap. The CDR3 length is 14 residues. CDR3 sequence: CASSATGYNTEAFF. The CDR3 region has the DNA TGTGCCAGCAGCGCCACAGGGTATAACACTGAAGCTTTCTTT.

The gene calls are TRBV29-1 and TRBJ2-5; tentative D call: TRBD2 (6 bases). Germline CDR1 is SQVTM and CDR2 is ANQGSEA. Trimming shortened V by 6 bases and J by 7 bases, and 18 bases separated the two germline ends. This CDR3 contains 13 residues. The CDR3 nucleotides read TGCAGCGTGGAGGGTTCGGGGGTTGTGACCCAGTACTTC. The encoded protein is CSVEGSGVVTQYF. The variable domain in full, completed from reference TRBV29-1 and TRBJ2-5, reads SAVISQKPSRDICQRGTSLTIQCQVDSQVTMMFWYRQQPGQSLTLIATANQGSEATYESGFVIDKFPISRPNLTFSTLTVSNMSPEDSSIYLCSVEGSGVVTQYFGPGTRLLVL.

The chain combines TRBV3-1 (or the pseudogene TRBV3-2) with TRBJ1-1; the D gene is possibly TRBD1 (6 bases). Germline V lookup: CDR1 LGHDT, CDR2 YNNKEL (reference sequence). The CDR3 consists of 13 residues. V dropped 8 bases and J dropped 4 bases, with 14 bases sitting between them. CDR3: CASLTRGGTEAFF. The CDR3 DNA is TGTGCCAGCCTCACTAGGGGGGGCACTGAAGCTTTCTTT.

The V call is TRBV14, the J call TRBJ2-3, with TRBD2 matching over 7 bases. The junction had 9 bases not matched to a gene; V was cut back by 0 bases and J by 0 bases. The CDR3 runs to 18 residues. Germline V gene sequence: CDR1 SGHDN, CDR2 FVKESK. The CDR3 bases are TGTGCCAGCAGCCAAGATACGGGTTGGCGGGGGAGCACAGATACGCAGTATTTT. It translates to CASSQDTGWRGSTDTQYF.

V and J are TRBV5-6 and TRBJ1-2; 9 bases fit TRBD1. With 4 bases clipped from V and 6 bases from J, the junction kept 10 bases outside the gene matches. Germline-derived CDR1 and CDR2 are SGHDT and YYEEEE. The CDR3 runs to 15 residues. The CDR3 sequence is CASSELPGTGNGYTF. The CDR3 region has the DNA TGTGCCAGCAGCGAACTCCCCGGGACAGGGAATGGCTACACCTTC. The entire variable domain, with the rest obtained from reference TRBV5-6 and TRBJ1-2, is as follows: DAGVTQSPTHLIKTRGQQVTLRCSPKSGHDTVSWYQQALGQGPQFIFQYYEEEERQRGNFPDRFSGHQFPNYSSELNVNALLLGDSALYLCASSELPGTGNGYTFGSGTRLTVV.

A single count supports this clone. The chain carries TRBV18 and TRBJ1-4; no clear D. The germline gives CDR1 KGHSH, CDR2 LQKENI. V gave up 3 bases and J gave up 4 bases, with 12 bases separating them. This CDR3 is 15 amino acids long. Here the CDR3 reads CASSPLPGNNEKLFF. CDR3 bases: TGTGCCAGCTCACCCCTCCCAGGAAATAATGAAAAACTGTTTTTT.

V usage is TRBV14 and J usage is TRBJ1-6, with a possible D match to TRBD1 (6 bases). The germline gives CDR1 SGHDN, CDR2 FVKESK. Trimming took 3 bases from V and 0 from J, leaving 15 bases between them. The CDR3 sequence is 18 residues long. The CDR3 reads CASSHPTGLSSYNSPLHF. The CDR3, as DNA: TGTGCCAGCAGCCATCCGACAGGCCTCAGCTCCTATAATTCACCCCTCCACTTT.

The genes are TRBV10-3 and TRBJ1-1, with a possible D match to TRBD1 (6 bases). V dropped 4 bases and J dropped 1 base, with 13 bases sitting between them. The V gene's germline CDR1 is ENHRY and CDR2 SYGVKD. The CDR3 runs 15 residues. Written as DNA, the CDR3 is TGTGCCATCAGTGGCTTTCGGGGACAGAACACTGAAGCTTTCTTT. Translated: CAISGFRGQNTEAFF.

The CDR3 DNA follows: TGTGCCAGCAGTTTTAGCCCCGGGTACGAGCAGTACTTC. Amino acids: CASSFSPGYEQYF. The chain combines TRBV12-3 or TRBV12-4 with TRBJ2-7, with no clear D. Trimming cost V 3 bases and J 4 bases, with 10 bases left between them. The CDR3 loop spans 13 amino acids.